This TCR beta chain was obtained from a study of T cell responses to AZD1222 COVID-19 vaccine. Study conclusions and caveats: Females made up more of the donors, who were largely white British, and clonal diversity may have come out too low. Sampled repertoires all dated from after the peak T cell response. Breadth and depth of Spike-specific TCRs rose after two AZD1222 doses.

On this clone: Its specificity is not known.

TCRdb's table, derived via immunoSEQ multiplex PCR, lists solely in-frame clones and lacks some. The table lists some 120,000 clones, roughly 93% of them singletons. The CDR3 extends over 14 amino acids. From germline, CDR1 is LNHDA and CDR2 SQIVND (reference sequence). V was shortened by 1 base and J by 5 bases, with 9 bases between the two germline ends. The starting material was peripheral blood, obtained on day 0 of AZD1222 vaccination. This rearrangement joins TRBV19 to TRBJ2-1, with a tentative D call TRBD2 (6 bases). This receptor was taken from an adult in good health. The CDR3 loop is CASSIGWGDNEQFF. The CDR3 DNA follows: TGTGCCAGTAGTATAGGTTGGGGGGACAATGAGCAGTTCTTC.